This T cell receptor (beta chain) was sequenced during a study of OX40 agonist ivuxolimab in advanced cancers. Describing the broader study: Ivuxolimab was an agonistic, fully human IgG2 monoclonal antibody directed against OX40 (CD134), a costimulatory receptor. Intravenous ivuxolimab was administered to patients every 2 weeks at six dose levels: 0.01, 0.1, 0.3, 1.5, 3 and 10 mg/kg. Of the roughly 52 dose-escalation patients, hepatocellular carcinoma was present in some 19, melanoma in some 15, renal cell carcinoma in 9 and head and neck cancer in 9. The dose-escalation cohort was roughly 87% male with a mean age of approximately 59 years, ranging from roughly 23 to 79. Patients were allowed to have had prior anti-PD-1, anti-PD-L1 or anti-CTLA-4 therapy, and roughly 40% of the dose-escalation patients had been treated with checkpoint inhibitors. Three dose-escalation patients achieved partial responses, one with hepatocellular carcinoma and two with cutaneous melanoma. The point of sequencing TCRbeta in the periphery was to test whether ivuxolimab changed TCR sequence diversity and drove clonal T-cell expansion. The paper describes the monotherapy dose-escalation part (N ≈ 52 patients) of the phase I trial of ivuxolimab.

Remarks on this clone: Its antigen remains undetermined. Per-base quality was not reported, and no clone a single base away is much larger than it.

The trial excluded patients who had a history of autoimmune disease or who were on systemic immunosuppression. In every dose cohort, peripheral blood was drawn for TCR sequencing at baseline, cycle 4 day 1, and cycle 7 day 1. The samples were drawn from a first-in-human, open-label, multicenter phase I dose-escalation trial of ivuxolimab. Adults with locally advanced or metastatic melanoma, renal cell carcinoma, hepatocellular carcinoma or head and neck squamous cell carcinoma were enrolled in the trial. Before TCR sequencing, CD4+ T cells and CD8+ T cells from peripheral blood were sorted into separate populations. Genomic DNA was extracted from sorted cells for sequencing of the TCRbeta CDR3 region. The immunoSEQ Assay was used to sequence the TCRbeta CDR3 regions. TCRdb re-hosts the immuneACCESS table, in-frame sequences only. Its copies lack some clones; in the studies checked, an unresolved V gene accounts for under half of them, and the cause for the rest is not known. This sample holds approximately 63,000 clones; 80% to 90% were observed only once. Less than 7.5% of the sample is held by the ten biggest clonotypes.

Broader findings and caveats from the paper: Partial responders in the 0.1-3.0 mg/kg groups had among the lowest normalized peripheral clonal expansion, especially among CD8+ T cells. After ivuxolimab, expanded clones were on average more numerous among CD8+ T cells than among CD4+ T cells. At doses from 0.1 to 3.0 mg/kg, clonal expansion was seen in both CD4+ and CD8+ blood T cells between baseline and week 6. Low levels of normalized T-cell clonal expansion were also seen in some patients who did not respond. The antigen specificity of the peripheral T cells that underwent clonal expansion was not determined.

The trim is 5 bases for V and 4 bases for J, with a gap of 11 bases between the germline ends. The CDR3 holds 13 amino acids from the cysteine to the phenylalanine. Here the CDR3 DNA is all that survives: 39 bases in frame from base 1. Per the germline V gene, SGHVS is the CDR1 and FQNEAQ is the CDR2. Recombination joined TRBV7-8 with TRBJ1-2, with the D segment identity uncertain. The source of this sequence is an adult with an advanced solid tumor such as melanoma, head and neck, liver or kidney cancer. The sample consisted of CD4+ or CD8+ T cells sorted from blood, taken in a trial of the OX40 agonist ivuxolimab. The DNA is as follows: TGTGCCAGCAGCCCTGGGGTGACCTATGGCTACACCTTC. It is translated as CASSPGVTYGYTF.